The 15 T cell receptor beta chains reported below all come from one sample, sequenced in a study of cytomegalovirus exposure and HLA in healthy donors. Vbeta (60) and Jbeta (13) primers were used in the PCR. The repertoire was sequenced with immunoSEQ multiplex PCR; TCRdb's copy has only in-frame clones and lacks some. The table shows about 160,000 clones, with 82% occurring only once. Sequencing used PBMCs. All receptors derive from a man between 50 and 59 years old in good health and CMV-seropositive.

The chain joins TRBV6-5 to TRBJ2-7; D is undetermined. The CDR3 runs to 15 residues. The ends were cut back, 6 bases at V and 2 bases at J, with 17 bases in the middle. Germline lookup yields CDR1 MNHEY and CDR2 SVGAGI. The DNA of the CDR3 is TGTGCCAGCAGGGTTAACAGTCAACTCACCTACGAGCAGTACTTC. The encoded protein is CASRVNSQLTYEQYF.

The chain links TRBV7-2 to TRBJ2-7; TRBD2 agrees at 10 bases. Trimming at V came to 1 base and at J to 2 bases, leaving 5 bases not matched to a gene. Germline CDR1 and CDR2: SGHTA and FQGNSA. The length of the CDR3 is 16 residues. DNA of the CDR3: TGTGCCAGCAGCTTAGGGAATAGCGGGGGGACCTACGAGCAGTACTTC. Its protein is CASSLGNSGGTYEQYF.

V gene TRBV7-9 combines with J gene TRBJ2-7; 7 bases align to TRBD2. The CDR3 loop spans 15 amino acids. V was pared by 1 base and J by 6 bases, with 9 bases of the junction left unmatched. Germline V CDR1 and CDR2: SEHNR, FQNEAQ (reference sequence). The DNA for the CDR3 is TGTGCCAGCAGCTTAGTGGCTAGCGGAGGCGGCGAGCAGTACTTC. This encodes CASSLVASGGGEQYF. The full variable domain, in which reference TRBV7-9 and TRBJ2-7 provide the parts outside the CDR3, is DTGVSQNPRHKITKRGQNVTFRCDPISEHNRLYWYRQTLGQGPEFLTYFQNEAQLEKSRLLSDRFSAERPKGSFSTLEIQRTEQGDSAMYLCASSLVASGGGEQYFGPGTRLTVT.

Only one count was recorded for this clone. The J gene is TRBJ2-7, the V gene TRBV2; 8 bases match TRBD1. Trimming cost V 7 bases and J 7 bases; bases outside gene matches: 15. CDR1 and CDR2 from the germline V gene are SNHLY and FYNNEI. The length of the CDR3 is 15 residues. The DNA for the CDR3 is TGTGCCAGCATGATTGGAGGGCAGGGGGCGGGGGAGCAGTACTTC. Its protein is CASMIGGQGAGEQYF.

The chain has TRBV7-2 and TRBJ2-3; 7 nucleotides line up with TRBD2. This CDR3 has 13 residues. Germline CDR1 is SGHTA and CDR2 is FQGNSA. The V and J ends lost 3 bases and 7 bases, in that order; junction bases with no gene match: 4. CDR3 sequence (DNA): TGTGCCAGCAGCTTCCGGGACTACCATACGCAGTATTTT. This sequence encodes CASSFRDYHTQYF.

The chain employs TRBV5-8 and TRBJ2-5; D might be TRBD1 (5 bases). The ends were cut back, 2 bases at V and 5 bases at J, with 16 bases in the middle. The CDR3 length is 15 residues. Germline-derived CDR1 and CDR2 are SGHTS and YDEGEE. The DNA for the CDR3 is TGTGCCAGCAGCTTAGGGCAGGGTGGCGCTGAGACCCAGTACTTC. It codes for CASSLGQGGAETQYF. Using reference TRBV5-8 and TRBJ2-5 for the parts outside the CDR3, the full variable domain is EAGVTQSPTHLIKTRGQQATLRCSPISGHTSVYWYQQALGLGLQFLLWYDEGEERNRGNFPPRFSGRQFPNYSSELNVNALELEDSALYLCASSLGQGGAETQYFGPGTRLLVL.

This clone was seen just once. The chain is built from TRBV4-1 and TRBJ2-5; TRBD2 aligns across 9 bases. The CDR3 contains 14 residues. Germline values: CDR1 MGHRA, CDR2 YSYEKL. The ends lost 4 bases at V and 5 bases at J; junction bases unmatched: 5. CDR3: CASSLAGVSETQYF. Written as DNA, the CDR3 is TGCGCCAGCAGCCTAGCGGGAGTAAGCGAGACCCAGTACTTC.

The genes are TRBV29-1 and TRBJ1-2; D remains unclear. The V gene lost 6 bases and the J gene lost 4 bases, with 18 bases spanning the gap. The CDR3 consists of 14 residues. Per germline, CDR1 SQVTM and CDR2 ANQGSEA. The chain's CDR3 is CSVAEVNEGYGYTF. The CDR3 DNA reads TGCAGCGTCGCCGAGGTCAACGAGGGCTATGGCTACACCTTC.

The chain uses TRBV11-1 and TRBJ1-5; D uncertain. V dropped 1 base and J dropped 1 base, with 5 bases sitting between them. Germline V lookup: CDR1 SGHAT, CDR2 FQDESV (reference sequence). The CDR3 has 14 residues. The CDR3 is CASSLDRSNQPQHF. DNA for the CDR3: TGTGCCAGCAGCTTAGACAGAAGCAATCAGCCCCAGCATTTT.

This chain joins TRBV7-2 and TRBJ2-1; 10 positions match TRBD2. This CDR3 contains 15 residues. Germline V CDR1 and CDR2: SGHTA, FQGNSA. V was pared by 5 bases and J by 8 bases, with 9 bases of the junction left unmatched. Written as DNA, the CDR3 is TGTGCCAGCAGCCAGGGGAGACTAGCGGGCGATGAGCAGTTCTTC. Translated: CASSQGRLAGDEQFF.

Remarks on this clone: Given the absence of the conserved phenylalanine or tryptophan at the CDR3 end, a read error is likely. V is TRBV27 and J is TRBJ2-7; D gene uncertain. The CDR3 is 13 amino acids. V was cut by 2 bases and J by 3 bases, with 8 bases left in between. CDR1 is MNHEY, CDR2 SMNVEV, per germline (reference sequence). The CDR3 loop is CASSLTGNYEQYL. Here the CDR3 DNA reads TGTGCCAGCAGTTTAACTGGCAACTACGAGCAGTACCTC.

The chain is built from TRBV5-6 and TRBJ1-5, with D possibly matching TRBD1 (6 bases). The V end was cut by 4 bases, the J end by 4 bases, with 15 bases between. The CDR3 runs to 15 residues. In germline, CDR1 is SGHDT, CDR2 YYEEEE. The CDR3 bases are TGTGCCAGCAGCCTTCGACAGGTGGGAAATCAGCCCCAGCATTTT. Residues: CASSLRQVGNQPQHF.

This clone was detected only a few times. The V call is TRBV19, the J call TRBJ2-2, with unresolved D. The CDR3 consists of 13 residues. Germline-derived CDR1 and CDR2 are LNHDA and SQIVND (reference sequence). V was shortened by 5 bases and J by 3 bases, with 7 bases between the two germline ends. Here the CDR3 reads CASSLVDTGELFF. CDR3 bases: TGTGCCAGTAGTTTAGTCGACACCGGGGAGCTGTTTTTT.

The chain combines TRBV28 with TRBJ1-5; TRBD1 agrees at 7 bases. The V and J ends lost 5 bases and 4 bases, in that order; junction bases with no gene match: 11. This CDR3 contains 16 residues. Germline CDR1 MDHEN, CDR2 SYDVKM. CDR3 DNA sequence: TGTGCCAGCAGTACACTTCTATCCAGGGGGAATCAGCCCCAGCATTTT. Translated: CASSTLLSRGNQPQHF.

The CDR3 here is CASSSGLSGVTKNIQYF. The CDR3 DNA reads as TGTGCCAGCAGCTCAGGACTTTCGGGGGTAACCAAAAACATTCAGTACTTC. This sequence joins TRBV5-6 and TRBJ2-4; D may be TRBD2 (6 bases). Germline values: CDR1 SGHDT, CDR2 YYEEEE. Trimming left V 3 bases short and J 2 bases short, with 18 bases between. The CDR3 runs 17 residues. The entire variable domain, with the rest obtained from reference TRBV5-6 and TRBJ2-4, is as follows: DAGVTQSPTHLIKTRGQQVTLRCSPKSGHDTVSWYQQALGQGPQFIFQYYEEEERQRGNFPDRFSGHQFPNYSSELNVNALLLGDSALYLCASSSGLSGVTKNIQYFGAGTRLSVL.